A selection of T cell receptor beta chains follows, all from one sample in a study of identical twins. From the 5' RACE reads, TCRdb called clonotypes with MiXCR, one entry per CDR3 protein. The data contain hundreds of thousands of distinct CDR3 sequences, roughly 8% of them seen just once; the ten biggest clones take up roughly 0.9%. The sample was also linked to a second study, of yellow fever vaccine responses in identical twins.

Sequencing was performed on PBMCs. Receptors originate from a woman in her late teens or twenties in good health. CDR3s include the opening cysteine and the closing phenylalanine or tryptophan. D genes are given only for firm matches.

CDR3aa | v_gene | len | d_gene
CASWISGRARDTQYF | TRBV28 | 15 | TRBD2
CASSKGQEGNQPQHF | TRBV2 | 15 | TRBD1
CASSSYRAGGNTIYF | TRBV7-2 | 15 | NA
CASTSQAYYEQYF | TRBV6-1 | 13 | NA
CASSLTGGSRQPQHF | TRBV4-1 | 15 | TRBD1
CASRRGQAGGTGELFF | TRBV6-1 | 16 | NA
CASSRGLAGGPDTQYF | TRBV7-9 | 16 | TRBD2
CASSLGQRIYEQYF | TRBV28 | 14 | NA
CASRRVGVYEQYF | TRBV2 | 13 | NA
CASSSPLVGDTQYF | TRBV6-5 | 14 | NA
CASSFLSPSGIGNEQFF | TRBV27 | 17 | TRBD2
CAISAGTGPTYEQYF | TRBV10-3 | 15 | TRBD1
CASRPTGVYEQYF | TRBV27 | 13 | TRBD1
CASWRQGRNEQFF | TRBV11-2 | 13 | TRBD1
CSARSPGTGGNNEQFF | TRBV20-1 | 16 | TRBD2
CASSANRGAGWGTGANVLTF | TRBV28 | 20 | NA
CASSVGPTGASEQYF | TRBV9 | 15 | NA
CASSETGTRAEQYF | TRBV7-9 | 14 | NA
CAWSAGTGDYNEQFF | TRBV30 | 15 | TRBD1
CASSRGGRGLDTGELFF | TRBV12-3/TRBV12-4 | 17 | TRBD1
CASSYLHLEGNEQFF | TRBV6-5 | 15 | NA
CASSQDLTGEAFF | TRBV3-1 | 13 | NA
CASLQDGNNEQFF | TRBV10-3 | 13 | NA
CASSSDRGRGTDTQYF | TRBV2 | 16 | TRBD1
CASSPDSNTEAFF | TRBV7-3 | 13 | NA
CASSLGVGVYNEQFF | TRBV5-1 | 15 | NA